Each of the 14 T cell receptor beta chains below was sequenced from the same sample in a study of Ad26.COV2.S vaccination and SARS-CoV-2 variants. Treatment described: about 20 received Ad26.COV2.S at low or high dose, single or two shots; several received placebo; per-sample allocation not given. Samples were taken on day 63 after the first vaccine or placebo injection. Method: immunoSEQ multiplex PCR; TCRdb's copy keeps in-frame clones and lacks some. The data hold 250,000 or so clones, with approximately 90% observed a single time. The material was peripheral blood, obtained in a trial of Ad26.COV2.S vaccine versus placebo. The receptors come from a person aged 18 to 65 who received the Ad26.COV2.S COVID-19 vaccine or a placebo.

The chain links TRBV3-1 (or the pseudogene TRBV3-2) to TRBJ2-2; no clear D. Looked up from germline, CDR1 is LGHDT and CDR2 is YNNKEL (reference sequence). V lost 5 bases and J 0 bases, leaving 10 bases between the germline ends. The CDR3 sequence is 15 residues long. The CDR3 loop reads CASSSHHANTGELFF. CDR3 coding DNA: TGTGCCAGCAGCTCCCACCACGCGAACACCGGGGAGCTGTTTTTT.

The rearrangement links TRBV15 to TRBJ2-2, with D tentatively TRBD1 (5 bases). CDR1 is LNHNV and CDR2 is YYDKDF in the germline V gene (reference sequence). The CDR3 has 16 amino acids. The V end lost 0 bases, the J end lost 1 base, and 9 bases lay between the germline ends. The CDR3 DNA reads TGTGCCACCAGCAGAGAGGGGCAGAAGAACACCGGGGAGCTGTTTTTT. Translating gives CATSREGQKNTGELFF.

The V call is TRBV5-4, the J call TRBJ2-5; 10 nucleotides line up with TRBD1. V trimming: 4 bases; J trimming: 5 bases; junction bases outside the gene matches: 8. CDR1 and CDR2 from the germline V gene are SGHNT and YYREEE (reference sequence). The CDR3 totals 15 residues. Written as DNA, the CDR3 is TGTGCCAGCAGCCTAGACAGGGGGCGTCTGGAGACCCAGTACTTC. Protein sequence: CASSLDRGRLETQYF.

V usage is TRBV7-2 and J usage is TRBJ2-1; unclear D gene. CDR3 length: 11 amino acids. From germline, CDR1 is SGHTA and CDR2 FQGNSA. Trimming took off 1 base at V and 10 bases at J, with 5 bases between the two ends. CDR3 in DNA: TGTGCCAGCAGCTTAGTACAGGAGCAGTTCTTC. Protein product: CASSLVQEQFF.

The rearrangement links TRBV28 to TRBJ2-3, with D possibly matching TRBD2 (6 bases). V was shortened by 5 bases and J by 0 bases, with 12 bases between the two germline ends. CDR3 length: 15 residues. Germline lookup yields CDR1 MDHEN and CDR2 SYDVKM. This CDR3 is CASSPGGRSTDTQYF. CDR3 DNA: TGTGCCAGCAGTCCCGGGGGTCGCAGCACAGATACGCAGTATTTT.

The chain joins TRBV3-1 (or the pseudogene TRBV3-2) to TRBJ2-7; tentative D call: TRBD2 (6 bases). The CDR3 loop spans 15 amino acids. CDR1 is LGHDT and CDR2 is YNNKEL in the germline V gene (reference sequence). The V gene lost 4 bases and the J gene lost 2 bases, with 15 bases spanning the gap. The CDR3 spells CASSPDTGVAYEQYV. The CDR3 DNA sequence: TGTGCCAGCAGCCCGGATACGGGAGTTGCCTACGAGCAGTACGTC.

The V call is TRBV29-1, the J call TRBJ1-5; TRBD1 matches 7 bases. The CDR3 loop spans 14 amino acids. Germline CDR1 is SQVTM and CDR2 is ANQGSEA. V shed 4 bases, J shed 0 bases, and the junction held 3 bases outside the gene matches. In nucleotides, the CDR3 is TGCAGCGTTGGAGACAGGGTTAGCAATCAGCCCCAGCATTTT. Its protein product is CSVGDRVSNQPQHF.

V usage is TRBV10-3 and J usage is TRBJ2-1, with D tentatively TRBD1 (5 bases). Germline values: CDR1 ENHRY, CDR2 SYGVKD. This CDR3 has 15 residues. Trimming left V 2 bases short and J 3 bases short, with 11 bases between. CDR3 protein: CAISEGEGDYNEQFF. The DNA for the CDR3 is TGTGCCATCAGTGAGGGCGAAGGGGACTACAATGAGCAGTTCTTC.

The chain couples TRBV7-2 to TRBJ2-5, with D possibly TRBD2 on 5 matching bases. The CDR3 extends over 15 amino acids. The V gene's germline CDR1 is SGHTA and CDR2 FQGNSA. The germline V and J ends were trimmed by 4 bases and 2 bases, with 14 bases remaining between them. The CDR3 DNA reads TGTGCCAGCAGCTCTTTCGGACTGATTCAAGAGACCCAGTACTTC. Its protein is CASSSFGLIQETQYF. Using reference TRBV7-2 and TRBJ2-5 for the parts outside the CDR3, the full variable domain is GAGVSQSPSNKVTEKGKDVELRCDPISGHTALYWYRQSLGQGLEFLIYFQGNSAPDKSGLPSDRFSAERTGGSVSTLTIQRTQQEDSAVYLCASSSFGLIQETQYFGPGTRLLVL.

This clone was seen only once. The chain combines TRBV15 with TRBJ1-1; the D gene is possibly TRBD1 (5 bases). This CDR3 has 14 residues. The germline V gene has CDR1 LNHNV and CDR2 YYDKDF (reference sequence). V lost 2 bases and J 1 base, leaving 8 bases between the germline ends. The CDR3 loop reads CATSRWGSNTEAFF. DNA for the CDR3: TGTGCCACCAGCAGATGGGGGTCGAACACTGAAGCTTTCTTT. The variable domain in full, completed from reference TRBV15 and TRBJ1-1, reads DAMVIQNPRYQVTQFGKPVTLSCSQTLNHNVMYWYQQKSSQAPKLLFHYYDKDFNNEADTPDNFQSRRPNTSFCFLDIRSPGLGDTAMYLCATSRWGSNTEAFFGQGTRLTVV.

CDR3 residues: CASSMGTANSPLHF. CDR3 nucleotide sequence: TGTGCCAGTAGTATGGGGACAGCTAATTCACCCCTCCACTTT. The chain links TRBV19 to TRBJ1-6; TRBD1 matches 7 bases. V shed 3 bases, J shed 6 bases, and the junction held 2 bases outside the gene matches. CDR1 and CDR2 from the germline V gene are LNHDA and SQIVND (reference sequence). This CDR3 is built from 14 residues.

CDR3 amino acids: CASSPGAGQETQYF. The CDR3 bases are TGTGCCAGCAGCCCGGGAGCCGGACAAGAGACCCAGTACTTC. The chain joins TRBV3-1 (or the pseudogene TRBV3-2) to TRBJ2-5, with TRBD2 as a possible D gene (6 bases). V was pared by 4 bases and J by 2 bases, with 11 bases between. Germline lookup yields CDR1 LGHDT and CDR2 YNNKEL (reference sequence). CDR3 length: 14 amino acids.

CDR3 protein: CASSYAGGDNEQFF. CDR3 sequence (DNA): TGTGCCAGCAGTTACGCAGGGGGTGACAATGAGCAGTTCTTC. This chain connects TRBV6-6 to TRBJ2-1; 7 nucleotides align to TRBD1. Germline V gene sequence: CDR1 MNHNY, CDR2 SVGAGI (reference sequence). This CDR3 spans 14 amino acids. Trimming at V came to 2 bases and at J to 5 bases, leaving 3 bases not matched to a gene.

Note on this clone: The germline gene is not matched at one end of the junction; a read error may be the cause. The chain combines TRBV4-3 with TRBJ2-7; TRBD2 aligns across 11 bases. The CDR3 consists of 11 residues. The germline V gene encodes CDR1 LGHNA and CDR2 YSLEER. CDR3 sequence reads: CASSPRGTSGF. The CDR3 nucleotides read TGCGCCAGCAGCCCGCGGGGGACTAGCGGCTTC.